A single T cell receptor beta chain is shown here with its context. Its antigen is unknown. Amplification used 60 Vbeta primers and 13 Jbeta primers. The table came from immunoSEQ multiplex PCR; TCRdb's copy has only in-frame clones and leaves some out. This sample carries roughly 200,000 clones, just over 75% of them seen once, and the ten largest clones take 1.9%. J lost 1 base, V lost 4 bases, and 10 bases had no gene match. Germline V lookup: CDR1 SGHVS, CDR2 FQNEAQ. There are 18 residues in the CDR3. The sample originates from a study of cytomegalovirus exposure and HLA in healthy donors. General study points: Presence/absence analyses took donor sequencing depth as roughly uniform.

Sequences were obtained from PBMCs. The clonotype comes from a man in his thirties or forties in good health and CMV-seronegative. The chain carries TRBV7-8 and TRBJ2-5, with 12 bases aligning to TRBD2. CDR3 DNA sequence: TGTGCCAGCAGCTCTCAGATCTGGACTAGCGGGATCCAAGAGACCCAGTACTTC. Amino acids: CASSSQIWTSGIQETQYF.